This entry concerns a single TCR beta chain. Trimming removed 5 bases from V and 0 bases from J, with 7 bases in between. The germline CDR1 and CDR2 sequences are WNHNN and SYGVQD (reference sequence). The length of the CDR3 is 13 residues. The data derive from a study of blood T cell repertoires in COVID-19. Across roughly 25 US areas, participants ranged in age from about 18 to 100 years. Original processing notes: For nucleated cells, counts were estimated from reference gene primer amplification. Assay used: immunoSEQ multiplex PCR; TCRdb lists only in-frame clones, some missing. V, J and clone size were drawn from that table, and D and trimming were deduced from the DNA. The sample has roughly 360,000 clones; 70% to 90% are singletons.

The TCR sequence derives from a man aged 30 to 45 who had recovered from COVID-19. Specimen: PBMCs or T cells enriched from blood (not recorded which). This sequence joins TRBV10-1 and TRBJ1-1; no reliable D call. The CDR3 bases are TGCGCCAGCAGTACACAAGTGAACACTGAAGCTTTCTTT. Amino acids: CASSTQVNTEAFF.